This entry lists 32 T cell receptor beta chains sequenced from one sample in a study of T cells in Graves' hyperthyroidism and ophthalmopathy. The CDR3 regions of TCR beta were amplified from RNA transcripts. Using the HTBI primer set, a first-round RT-PCR was run on the TCR CDR3. TCRdb reanalysed the multiplex PCR reads using MiXCR and keeps one entry per CDR3 protein. Here the sample spans about 570,000 distinct CDR3 sequences, around 15% being singletons. The sequenced material came from blood. The receptors come from a woman in her forties with Graves' hyperthyroidism.

This clonotype has ten or more counts. The rearrangement uses TRBV19 and TRBJ1-5; D is perhaps TRBD1 (5 bases). The V gene lost 1 base and the J gene lost 3 bases, with 7 bases spanning the gap. CDR1 is LNHDA, CDR2 SQIVND, per germline (reference sequence). CDR3 size: 14 residues. The CDR3 coding sequence is TGTGCCAGTAGTATAGGACAGAACAATCAGCCCCAGCATTTT. Protein product: CASSIGQNNQPQHF.

This clonotype was seen ten or more times. The chain recombines TRBV2 with TRBJ2-6; the D call may be TRBD1 or TRBD2 (6 bases each). Trimming took 8 bases from V and 1 from J, leaving 15 bases between them. Germline V gene lookup returns CDR1 SNHLY and CDR2 FYNNEI. This CDR3 region has 16 residues. This chain's CDR3 is CASSPRGVSGANVLTF. The DNA for the CDR3 is TGTGCCAGCTCACCTAGGGGGGTTTCTGGGGCCAACGTCCTGACTTTC.

This clonotype was picked up many times. This chain links TRBV28 with TRBJ2-2; D is unclear. Germline loops: CDR1 MDHEN, CDR2 SYDVKM. The germline V and J ends were trimmed by 2 bases and 5 bases, with 6 bases remaining between them. The CDR3 length is 13 residues. Here the CDR3 reads CASSLKTTGELFF. In nucleotides, the CDR3 is TGTGCCAGCAGTTTAAAGACGACCGGGGAGCTGTTTTTT.

In this sample, this clonotype turned up a few times. The chain links TRBV7-9 to TRBJ1-3, with D unresolved. Trimming pared 1 base from V and 0 bases from J, leaving 13 bases between. Germline lookup yields CDR1 SEHNR and CDR2 FQNEAQ (reference sequence). CDR3 length equals 17 residues. The DNA of the CDR3 is TGTGCCAGCAGCTTAGGGGAACAGAGTTACTCTGGAAACACCATATATTTT. Translation gives CASSLGEQSYSGNTIYF.

The chain is built from TRBV11-2 and TRBJ2-2; 10 bases are shared with TRBD2. Germline CDR1 reads SGHAT; CDR2 reads FQNNGV. CDR3 size: 17 residues. J was trimmed by 3 bases and V by 2 bases; bases with no gene match: 6. Here the CDR3 DNA reads TGTGCCAGCAGCTTACCTAGCGGGAGATCGGACACCGGGGAGCTGTTTTTT. Its protein is CASSLPSGRSDTGELFF.

This clonotype was seen many times. The chain combines TRBV28 with TRBJ1-2; D gene uncertain. V was clipped by 3 bases and J by 4 bases, with 6 bases between them. The CDR3 has 12 amino acids. CDR1 and CDR2 (germline): MDHEN, SYDVKM. CDR3 coding DNA: TGTGCCAGCAGTTTGGCTCTCTATGGCTACACCTTC. It is translated as CASSLALYGYTF.

The gene calls are TRBV20-1 and TRBJ2-5, with 9 bases that match TRBD2. This CDR3 has 14 residues. After removal of 6 bases from V and 7 bases from J, the junction contained 12 bases not matched to a gene. Looked up from germline, CDR1 is DFQATT and CDR2 is SNEGSKA (reference sequence). The CDR3 DNA reads as TGCAGTGCAAATATAGCGGGAGACCGAGTGACCCAGTACTTC. Translation: CSANIAGDRVTQYF.

This clonotype was detected only a few times. The chain employs TRBV6-1 and TRBJ2-5, with D perhaps being TRBD1 or TRBD2 (6 bases each). This CDR3 comprises 15 residues. The ends were cut back, 6 bases at V and 2 bases at J, with 16 bases in the middle. The germline gives CDR1 MNHNS, CDR2 SASEGT. The CDR3: CASRGRTARQETQYF. As DNA, the CDR3 is TGTGCCAGCAGGGGGAGGACAGCGAGACAAGAGACCCAGTACTTC.

CDR3 sequence reads: CASSFNGGLGDNEQFF. The CDR3 DNA reads as TGCGCCAGCAGCTTTAATGGGGGCCTAGGCGACAATGAGCAGTTCTTC. The V and J genes are TRBV5-1 and TRBJ2-1; the D gene is possibly TRBD1 (6 bases). The germline CDR1 and CDR2 sequences are SGHRS and YFSETQ. There are 16 residues in the CDR3. The V and J ends lost 2 bases and 5 bases respectively, with 17 bases between them.

This clonotype was recorded many times. The V gene is TRBV20-1, the J gene TRBJ2-7; no reliable D call. The germline V gene encodes CDR1 DFQATT and CDR2 SNEGSKA (reference sequence). V lost 1 base and J 5 bases, leaving 9 bases between the germline ends. The length of the CDR3 is 12 residues. Written as DNA, the CDR3 is TGCAGTGCTAGAGGCACCCTGGACGAGCAGTACTTC. It codes for CSARGTLDEQYF.

This clonotype was counted a few times. The chain recombines TRBV19 with TRBJ1-4; D perhaps matches TRBD1 (5 bases). CDR1 is LNHDA and CDR2 is SQIVND in the germline V gene (reference sequence). The CDR3 extends over 16 amino acids. Trimming pared 6 bases from V and 0 bases from J, leaving 14 bases between. CDR3 sequence: CASSPGTAATNEKLFF. CDR3 DNA: TGTGCCAGTAGCCCCGGGACGGCTGCAACTAATGAAAAACTGTTTTTT.

This clonotype was picked up a small number of times. The rearrangement joins TRBV5-4 to TRBJ1-2; 10 bases fit TRBD1. CDR1 SGHNT and CDR2 YYREEE come from the germline V gene (reference sequence). The CDR3 has 13 amino acids. The J segment lost 7 bases and the V segment lost 4 bases, leaving 4 bases of the junction unmatched. Here the CDR3 DNA reads TGTGCCAGCAGCCCGGACAGGGGGACTGGCTACACCTTC. This encodes CASSPDRGTGYTF.

This clonotype came up a few times. This chain joins TRBV19 and TRBJ2-7, with TRBD2 as a possible D gene (5 bases). From germline, CDR1 is LNHDA and CDR2 SQIVND (reference sequence). The V gene lost 3 bases and the J gene lost 5 bases, with 11 bases spanning the gap. The CDR3 is made up of 13 amino acids. CDR3 nucleotides: TGTGCCAGTAGTATTGGGAGTTGGAACGAGCAGTACTTC. Protein product: CASSIGSWNEQYF.

This clonotype was seen repeatedly, ten times or more. This sequence joins TRBV9 and TRBJ2-5; TRBD1 agrees at 7 bases. Unmatched junction bases numbered 7, after V lost 3 bases and J lost 2 bases. CDR1 and CDR2 from the germline V gene are SGDLS and YYNGEE. The CDR3 is 15 amino acids. This CDR3 reads CASSDRDRAQETQYF. The CDR3 DNA sequence: TGTGCCAGCAGCGACCGGGACAGAGCGCAAGAGACCCAGTACTTC.

This clonotype was recorded many times. This chain links TRBV15 with TRBJ2-3; D ambiguous. The V gene's germline CDR1 is LNHNV and CDR2 YYDKDF (reference sequence). The CDR3 length is 13 residues. Trimming took 1 base from V and 3 from J, leaving 5 bases between them. The CDR3 spells CATSRVGTDTQYF. The CDR3 DNA reads as TGTGCCACCAGCAGAGTGGGTACAGATACGCAGTATTTT.

This clonotype has a count of ten or more. The CDR3 DNA sequence: TGCGCCAGCAGTCGCGACAGGGGGAGCTCCTACGAGCAGTACTTC. This gives the protein CASSRDRGSSYEQYF. The V gene is TRBV5-1, the J gene TRBJ2-7, with TRBD1 matching 9 bases. There are 15 residues in the CDR3. The V segment lost 5 bases and the J segment 0 bases; nucleotides outside the gene matches: 6. CDR1 and CDR2 (germline): SGHRS, YFSETQ.

This clonotype was observed at least ten times. The chain recombines TRBV20-1 with TRBJ1-3; unclear D gene. Germline V gene lookup returns CDR1 DFQATT and CDR2 SNEGSKA (reference sequence). This CDR3 spans 13 amino acids. The ends were cut back, 1 base at V and 4 bases at J, with 8 bases in the middle. The CDR3 loop is CSARGGIGNTIYF. The CDR3 DNA is TGCAGTGCTAGAGGGGGAATCGGAAACACCATATATTTT.

The sample holds many counts of this clonotype. The rearrangement links TRBV6-6 to TRBJ1-2; TRBD1 matches at 8 bases. The trim removed 0 bases at V and 5 bases at J, leaving 5 bases unmatched. Germline-derived CDR1 and CDR2 are MNHNY and SVGAGI (reference sequence). This CDR3 contains 15 residues. The CDR3 reads CASSYSAGGSYGYTF. The CDR3 nucleotides read TGTGCCAGCAGTTACTCGGCAGGGGGCAGTTATGGCTACACCTTC.

CDR3 in DNA: TGTGCCAGCAGTGGCGGAGAGGGGAGCACTGAAGCTTTCTTT. Its translation is CASSGGEGSTEAFF. The rearrangement joins TRBV2 to TRBJ1-1, with D tentatively TRBD1 (5 bases). This CDR3 has 14 amino acids. V was pared by 4 bases and J by 4 bases, with 13 bases between. Germline lookup yields CDR1 SNHLY and CDR2 FYNNEI.

This clonotype was seen more than once but under ten times. The rearrangement links TRBV18 to TRBJ1-4, with D hard to call. This CDR3 region has 19 residues. Trimming cost V 1 base and J 0 bases, with 18 bases left between them. The V gene's germline CDR1 is KGHSH and CDR2 LQKENI. DNA for the CDR3: TGTGCCAGCTCACCACAAGCTCCAGGACTAAACCCAACTAATGAAAAACTGTTTTTT. Translated, it gives CASSPQAPGLNPTNEKLFF.

The chain uses TRBV11-2 and TRBJ1-1; perhaps TRBD1 as D (6 bases). Per germline, CDR1 SGHAT and CDR2 FQNNGV. There are 17 residues in the CDR3. V was shortened by 4 bases and J by 1 base, with 19 bases between the two germline ends. The chain's CDR3 is CASSSPAGGLRNTEAFF. In DNA form, the CDR3 reads TGTGCCAGCAGCTCCCCTGCGGGGGGGCTTAGGAACACTGAAGCTTTCTTT.

This clonotype was detected many times. The chain couples TRBV28 to TRBJ1-5; D is ambiguous. The CDR3 sequence is 13 residues long. Germline CDR1 MDHEN, CDR2 SYDVKM. Trimming took 3 bases from V and 3 from J, leaving 6 bases between them. The CDR3 sequence is CASSFGNNQPQHF. The CDR3 DNA reads as TGTGCCAGCAGTTTCGGGAACAATCAGCCCCAGCATTTT.

As regards this clonotype: A much more abundant neighbour one base away suggests this may be a read error. The J gene is TRBJ1-2, the V gene TRBV12-3 or TRBV12-4, with D unresolved. The V and J ends lost 1 base and 6 bases respectively, with 9 bases between them. The CDR3 is 13 residues long. The CDR3 sequence: CASSLGPQHGYTF. CDR3 coding DNA: TGTGCCAGCAGTTTAGGGCCACAACATGGCTACACCTTC.

There are a few counts of this clonotype. V and J are TRBV20-1 and TRBJ2-2; 8 bases match TRBD2. The V segment lost 5 bases and the J segment 0 bases; nucleotides outside the gene matches: 11. The CDR3 is 17 amino acids. Germline V gene data show CDR1 as DFQATT and CDR2 as SNEGSKA (reference sequence). CDR3 DNA sequence: TGCAGTGCTCCCCGGCTAGCGGGCTTCGCGAACACCGGGGAGCTGTTTTTT. Amino acids: CSAPRLAGFANTGELFF.

In this sample, this clonotype turned up many times. This sequence joins TRBV7-9 and TRBJ1-2; the D gene is possibly TRBD1 (5 bases). The CDR3 covers 12 residues. The germline gives CDR1 SEHNR, CDR2 FQNEAQ (reference sequence). Trimming took off 3 bases at V and 10 bases at J, with 12 bases between the two ends. CDR3 nucleotides: TGTGCCAGCAGCTTCTTTCAGGGAACCTACACCTTC. This encodes CASSFFQGTYTF.

Notes on this clonotype: Its ends do not fully match the called genes, so a read error is possible. The chain has TRBV19 and TRBJ1-5; 9 bases fit TRBD1. The CDR3 contains 14 residues. Germline V gene lookup returns CDR1 LNHDA and CDR2 SQIVND (reference sequence). In DNA form, the CDR3 reads TGTGACAGTAGTCGGGACAGGGCCAATCAGCCCCAGCATTTT. This gives the protein CDSSRDRANQPQHF. The variable domain in full, completed from reference TRBV19 and TRBJ1-5, reads DGGITQSPKYLFRKEGQNVTLSCEQNLNHDAMYWYRQDPGQGLRLIYYSQIVNDFQKGDIAEGYSVSREKKESFPLTVTSAQKNPTAFYLCDSSRDRANQPQHFGDGTRLSIL.

Ten or more counts support this clonotype. The genes are TRBV7-2 and TRBJ1-3; D is ambiguous. The CDR3 spans 14 residues. Trimming took 6 bases from V and 2 from J, leaving 11 bases between them. The V gene's germline CDR1 is SGHTA and CDR2 FQGNSA. The CDR3 sequence is CASRASKAGNTIYF. In DNA, the CDR3 is TGTGCCAGCAGGGCTAGTAAAGCTGGAAACACCATATATTTT.

The rearrangement links TRBV20-1 to TRBJ2-2; 9 nucleotides agree with TRBD2. V gave up 4 bases and J gave up 6 bases; unmatched junction bases: 15. This CDR3 is built from 17 residues. CDR1 is DFQATT and CDR2 is SNEGSKA in the germline V gene (reference sequence). The CDR3 sequence: CSANSPGSGRNPGELFF. In DNA form, the CDR3 reads TGCAGTGCTAATTCCCCTGGGAGCGGGAGGAATCCCGGGGAGCTGTTTTTT.

This clonotype has a count of ten or more. The rearrangement joins TRBV2 to TRBJ2-7, with D perhaps TRBD1 (5 bases). In germline, CDR1 is SNHLY, CDR2 FYNNEI. V shed 8 bases and J shed 1 base, with 15 bases lying between them. The CDR3 length is 14 residues. This CDR3 reads CASGGATGSYEQYF. CDR3 bases: TGTGCCAGCGGTGGGGCCACCGGTTCCTACGAGCAGTACTTC.

This clonotype was picked up many times. The rearrangement joins TRBV28 to TRBJ2-7; 12 nucleotides match TRBD1. In germline, CDR1 is MDHEN, CDR2 SYDVKM. V lost 5 bases and J lost 0; bases outside the gene matches: 11. The CDR3 length is 18 residues. CDR3 region: CASSASGTGGFLSYEQYF. CDR3 in DNA: TGTGCCAGCAGTGCCTCCGGGACAGGGGGCTTCCTCTCCTACGAGCAGTACTTC.

The chain uses TRBV5-1 and TRBJ2-7, with a tentative D call TRBD1 (5 bases). Per the germline V gene, CDR1 is SGHRS and CDR2 is YFSETQ. The length of the CDR3 is 12 residues. The ends were cut back, 4 bases at V and 4 bases at J, with 9 bases in the middle. The CDR3 bases are TGCGCCAGCAGCACGACAGAATACGAGCAGTACTTC. Residues: CASSTTEYEQYF.

The chain carries TRBV29-1 and TRBJ2-2; D call uncertain. CDR1 and CDR2 from the germline V gene are SQVTM and ANQGSEA. The CDR3 totals 15 residues. V lost 3 bases to trimming and J lost 1 base, with 12 bases between them. DNA for the CDR3: TGCAGCGTTGAGACCAGGACGGGGAACACCGGGGAGCTGTTTTTT. Translation gives CSVETRTGNTGELFF.